This T cell receptor (beta chain) originates from a study of CD8 T cells in Susac syndrome (dated by TCRdb to the late 2010s). Background for the entire study: The study used repertoire sequencing to test whether antigen drove CD8+ T cell activation and differentiation in Susac syndrome. The study compared CD8+ T cell repertoire clonality among around 11 healthy donors, about 14 Susac syndrome patients and roughly 15 multiple sclerosis patients. Overall study outcomes, separate from this receptor: The number of individuals in the TCR sequencing and HLA analysis was recognized as being relatively small.

Reading the germline V gene (reference sequence) gives CDR1 GTSNPN and CDR2 SVGIG. V lost 4 bases and J lost 0 bases; the stretch between them is 21 bases long. The CDR3 runs 18 residues from the cysteine to the phenylalanine. This entry keeps only the CDR3 DNA: 54 bases, framed from base 1. RNA was extracted using the RNeasy kit, and 0.5 to 1 microgram was reverse transcribed with random hexamers. The immunoSEQ multiplex PCR assay, which covers 54 Vbeta and 13 Jbeta segments, was used to amplify TCR beta CDR3 regions. PCR amplification bias was corrected by using a synthetic template baseline for primer optimization and computational correction. Turning to the authors' computational methods: Reads were annotated to V, D and J genes per IMGT and analyzed with immunoSEQ Analyzer, keeping only productive sequences. Clonality was computed as one minus Shannon entropy normalized by log2 of the number of productive unique sequences. Public and private clones were assessed among the 100 most prevalent clones of each patient and control. Susac-specific clones were defined as absent from healthy and MS cohorts, some 1,000 published viral clones and other ImmuneACCESS disease sequences. TCRdb reworked the public reads: Q25 trimming with fastp, MiXCR clone assembly, productive beta chains retained. Each entry merges the rows of one CDR3 protein and shows their most common DNA and genes. TCRdb, not the authors, supplied the V and J calls. For this sample the table gives some 300,000 distinct CDR3 sequences, of which 70% to 90% were detected only once. Approximately 0.12% of the sample belongs to the ten largest clones.

Concerning this clonotype itself: Its antigen target is currently unknown. No base quality information exists; no much larger clone differs at one position.

High-throughput TCR beta sequencing profiled peripheral blood CD8+ and CD4+ T cells from healthy donors, Susac syndrome patients and multiple sclerosis patients. The multiple sclerosis controls were treatment-naive patients who had stable or active relapsing-remitting disease and met the revised McDonald criteria. Bulk CD8+ and CD4+ T cells were purified by magnetic negative isolation, while CD8+ TEMRA cells were enriched using FACS. Blood was drawn into EDTA tubes, processed within 24 hours, and PBMCs were isolated by density gradient centrifugation. PBMCs intended for TCR sequencing were frozen in liquid nitrogen and were later thawed in a 37 degrees C water bath. Purity of sorted or isolated CD4+, CD8+ and CD8+ TEMRA cells was at least 90%.

The sequence joins TRBV30 to TRBJ2-2; the D segment could be TRBD2, given 7 matching bases. The sample taken for sequencing was CD8+ T cells from PBMCs. The source is a human donor with multiple sclerosis. The nucleotide sequence is TGTGCCTGGATAAATCGGAAGGGGGGGCGGCCGAACACCGGGGAGCTGTTTTTT. It is translated as CAWINRKGGRPNTGELFF.